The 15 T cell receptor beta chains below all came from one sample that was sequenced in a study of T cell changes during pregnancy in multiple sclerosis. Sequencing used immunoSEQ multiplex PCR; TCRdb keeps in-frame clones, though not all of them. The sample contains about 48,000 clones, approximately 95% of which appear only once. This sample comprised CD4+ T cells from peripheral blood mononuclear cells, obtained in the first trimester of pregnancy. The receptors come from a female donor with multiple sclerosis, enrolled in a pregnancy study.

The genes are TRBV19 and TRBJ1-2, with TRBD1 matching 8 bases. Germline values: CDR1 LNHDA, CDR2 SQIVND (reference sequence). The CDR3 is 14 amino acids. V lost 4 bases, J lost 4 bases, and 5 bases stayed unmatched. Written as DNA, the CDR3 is TGTGCCAGTAGTAACAAAGGGACAGGCTATGGCTACACCTTC. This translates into CASSNKGTGYGYTF.

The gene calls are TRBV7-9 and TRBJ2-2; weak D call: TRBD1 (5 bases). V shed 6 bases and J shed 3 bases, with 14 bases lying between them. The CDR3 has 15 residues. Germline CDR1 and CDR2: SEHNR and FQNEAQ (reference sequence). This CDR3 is CASRKAPRDTGELFF. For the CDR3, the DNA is TGTGCCAGCAGAAAAGCCCCCAGGGACACCGGGGAGCTGTTTTTT.

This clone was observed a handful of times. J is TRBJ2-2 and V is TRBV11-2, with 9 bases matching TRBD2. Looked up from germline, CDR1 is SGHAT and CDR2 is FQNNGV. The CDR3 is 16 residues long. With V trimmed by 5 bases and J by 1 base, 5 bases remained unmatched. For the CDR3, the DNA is TGTGCCAGCAGCGTGACTAGCGGACAGAACACCGGGGAGCTGTTTTTT. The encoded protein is CASSVTSGQNTGELFF.

The CDR3 spells CASSLMGRGAAGNTIYF. Written as DNA, the CDR3 is TGTGCCAGCAGCTTAATGGGCAGGGGGGCCGCTGGAAACACCATATATTTT. The chain recombines TRBV7-3 with TRBJ1-3; 7 positions agree with TRBD1. The CDR3 consists of 17 residues. Germline CDR1 is SGHTA and CDR2 is FQGTGA. V lost 1 base, J lost 2 bases, and 8 bases stayed unmatched. Looking up the rest from reference TRBV7-3 and TRBJ1-3 gives the full variable domain: GAGVSQTPSNKVTEKGKYVELRCDPISGHTALYWYRQSLGQGPEFLIYFQGTGAADDSGLPNDRFFAVRPEGSVSTLKIQRTERGDSAVYLCASSLMGRGAAGNTIYFGEGSWLTVV.

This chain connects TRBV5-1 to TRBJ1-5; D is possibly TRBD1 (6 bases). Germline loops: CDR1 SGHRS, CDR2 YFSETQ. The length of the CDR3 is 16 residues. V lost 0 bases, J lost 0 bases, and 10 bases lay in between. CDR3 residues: CASSLDGTSSNQPQHF. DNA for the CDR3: TGCGCCAGCAGCTTGGATGGGACAAGTAGCAATCAGCCCCAGCATTTT.

CDR3 amino acids: CASSDVRQGYNEQFF. The CDR3 DNA reads as TGTGCCAGCAGTGACGTTCGACAGGGCTACAATGAGCAGTTCTTC. The chain has TRBV25-1 and TRBJ2-1; 7 bases agree with TRBD1. The CDR3 totals 15 residues. Germline V gene data show CDR1 as MGHDK and CDR2 as SYGVNS. After removal of 3 bases from V and 3 bases from J, the junction contained 5 bases not matched to a gene.

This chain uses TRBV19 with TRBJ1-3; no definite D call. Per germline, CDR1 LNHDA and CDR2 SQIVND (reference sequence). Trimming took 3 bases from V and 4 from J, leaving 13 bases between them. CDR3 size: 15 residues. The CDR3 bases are TGTGCCAGTAGTATTGGGAGTAGGTCCGGAAACACCATATATTTT. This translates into CASSIGSRSGNTIYF.

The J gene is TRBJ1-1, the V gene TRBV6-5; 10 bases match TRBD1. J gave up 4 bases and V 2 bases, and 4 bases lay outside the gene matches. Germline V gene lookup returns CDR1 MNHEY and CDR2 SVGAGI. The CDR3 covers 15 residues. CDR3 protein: CASSYGDRGGTEAFF. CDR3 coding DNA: TGTGCCAGCAGTTACGGGGACAGGGGTGGCACTGAAGCTTTCTTT.

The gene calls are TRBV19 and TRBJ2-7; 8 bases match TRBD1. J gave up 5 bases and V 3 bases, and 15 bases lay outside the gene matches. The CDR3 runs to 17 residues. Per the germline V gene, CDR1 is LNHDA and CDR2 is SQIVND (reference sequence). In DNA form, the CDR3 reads TGTGCCAGTAGTATGCTCGCCGGGACAGGAATTTTCCACGAGCAGTACTTC. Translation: CASSMLAGTGIFHEQYF.

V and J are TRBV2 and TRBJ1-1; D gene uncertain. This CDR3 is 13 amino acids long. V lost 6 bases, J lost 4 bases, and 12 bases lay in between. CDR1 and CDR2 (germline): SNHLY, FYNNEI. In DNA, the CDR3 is TGTGCCAGCAGGGGCCGATCCGGCACTGAAGCTTTCTTT. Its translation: CASRGRSGTEAFF. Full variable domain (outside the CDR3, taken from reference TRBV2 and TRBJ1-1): EPEVTQTPSHQVTQMGQEVILRCVPISNHLYFYWYRQILGQKVEFLVSFYNNEISEKSEIFDDQFSVERPDGSNFTLKIRSTKLEDSAMYFCASRGRSGTEAFFGQGTRLTVV.

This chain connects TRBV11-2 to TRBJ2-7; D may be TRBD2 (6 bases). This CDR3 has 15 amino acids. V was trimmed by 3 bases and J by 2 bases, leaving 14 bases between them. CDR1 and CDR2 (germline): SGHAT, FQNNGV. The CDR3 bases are TGTGCCAGCAGCTTGACGGGAGACGGGACCTACGAGCAGTACTTC. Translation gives CASSLTGDGTYEQYF.

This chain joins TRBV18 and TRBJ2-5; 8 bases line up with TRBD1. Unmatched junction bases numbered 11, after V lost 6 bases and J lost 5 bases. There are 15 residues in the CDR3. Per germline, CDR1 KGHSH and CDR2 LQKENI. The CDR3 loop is CASSPEQGDQETQYF. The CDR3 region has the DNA TGTGCCAGCTCGCCGGAACAGGGGGATCAGGAGACCCAGTACTTC.

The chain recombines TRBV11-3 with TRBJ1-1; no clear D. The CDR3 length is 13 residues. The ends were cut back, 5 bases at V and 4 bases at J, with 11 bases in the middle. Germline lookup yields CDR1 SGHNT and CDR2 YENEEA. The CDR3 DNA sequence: TGTGCCAGCAGCCGGAGTGTGAGCACTGAAGCTTTCTTT. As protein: CASSRSVSTEAFF.

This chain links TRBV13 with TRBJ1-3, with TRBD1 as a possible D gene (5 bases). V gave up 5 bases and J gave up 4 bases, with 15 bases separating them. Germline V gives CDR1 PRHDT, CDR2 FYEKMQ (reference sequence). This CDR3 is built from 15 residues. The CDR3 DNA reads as TGTGCCAGCAGCATCGGGGGAAGTTCAGGAAACACCATATATTTT. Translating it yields CASSIGGSSGNTIYF. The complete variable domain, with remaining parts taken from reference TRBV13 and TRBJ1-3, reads AAGVIQSPRHLIKEKRETATLKCYPIPRHDTVYWYQQGPGQDPQFLISFYEKMQSDKGSIPDRFSAQQFSDYHSELNMSSLELGDSALYFCASSIGGSSGNTIYFGEGSWLTVV.

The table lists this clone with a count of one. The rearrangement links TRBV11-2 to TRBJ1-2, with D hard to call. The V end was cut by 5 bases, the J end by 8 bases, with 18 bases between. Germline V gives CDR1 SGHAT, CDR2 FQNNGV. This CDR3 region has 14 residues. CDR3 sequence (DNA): TGTGCCAGCAGCCCACGTACCGGGGATGAAGGCTACACCTTC. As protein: CASSPRTGDEGYTF.